The 14 T cell receptor beta chains listed next were all sequenced from one sample in a study of blood T cell repertoires in COVID-19. Assay: immunoSEQ multiplex PCR; the TCRdb copy retains only in-frame clones and omits some. The sample has 150,000 to 190,000 clones, around 80% seen once; the top ten hold around 7%. The sequenced sample was PBMCs or T cells enriched from blood (not recorded which). The source of these receptors is a man aged 50 or older who had recovered from COVID-19.

V and J are TRBV7-9 and TRBJ2-5; no reliable D call. Germline-derived CDR1 and CDR2 are SEHNR and FQNEAQ (reference sequence). This CDR3 contains 16 residues. The ends were cut back, 5 bases at V and 3 bases at J, with 19 bases in the middle. CDR3 coding DNA: TGTGCCAGCAGCAAGAGCTTGGGCAGAACCAAAGAGACCCAGTACTTC. It encodes CASSKSLGRTKETQYF.

The chain employs TRBV2 and TRBJ1-1; TRBD1 is a possible D gene (5 bases). The length of the CDR3 is 15 residues. The V gene lost 4 bases and the J gene lost 4 bases, with 16 bases spanning the gap. Germline lookup yields CDR1 SNHLY and CDR2 FYNNEI. The CDR3 DNA reads TGTGCCAGCAGTGTTGGGGCAGGGCAGGGCACTGAAGCTTTCTTT. As protein: CASSVGAGQGTEAFF.

The table lists this clone with a few counts. V is TRBV6-2 or TRBV6-3 and J is TRBJ1-2; tentatively, D is TRBD1 (6 bases). The V gene's germline CDR1 is MNHEY and CDR2 SVGEGT. The CDR3 sequence is 14 residues long. The V and J ends lost 2 bases and 7 bases respectively, with 14 bases between them. CDR3 sequence (DNA): TGTGCCAGCAGTTACGGTCACAGGGTTTCTGGCTACACCTTC. This encodes CASSYGHRVSGYTF.

The V call is TRBV19, the J call TRBJ1-5; a weak D match, TRBD1 (6 bases). Trimming shortened V by 6 bases and J by 3 bases, and 9 bases separated the two germline ends. Germline V gives CDR1 LNHDA, CDR2 SQIVND (reference sequence). The CDR3 length is 13 residues. The CDR3 spells CASRQGNNQPQHF. CDR3 nucleotides: TGTGCCAGTAGACAGGGTAACAATCAGCCCCAGCATTTT.

The chain employs TRBV19 and TRBJ1-2; 11 bases fit TRBD1. Trimming removed 6 bases from V and 4 bases from J; junction bases left unmatched: 4. Germline CDR1 is LNHDA and CDR2 is SQIVND (reference sequence). This CDR3 comprises 14 residues. CDR3 sequence (DNA): TGTGCCAGTAGAAGGACAGGGGGCTTCTATGGCTACACCTTC. Translated: CASRRTGGFYGYTF.

This clone was observed a few times. The chain is built from TRBV5-6 and TRBJ1-2; 10 bases are shared with TRBD1. This CDR3 is 14 amino acids long. The V and J ends lost 4 bases and 2 bases, in that order; junction bases with no gene match: 2. Per germline, CDR1 SGHDT and CDR2 YYEEEE. As DNA, the CDR3 is TGTGCCAGCAGCGGGACAGGGGACAACTATGGCTACACCTTC. It specifies CASSGTGDNYGYTF.

The chain couples TRBV2 to TRBJ2-6; D not resolved. CDR1 SNHLY and CDR2 FYNNEI come from the germline V gene. The CDR3 runs to 16 residues. Trimming pared 2 bases from V and 0 bases from J, leaving 8 bases between. CDR3 nucleotide sequence: TGTGCCAGCAGTGAAAGACCGGGCTCTGGGGCCAACGTCCTGACTTTC. Residues: CASSERPGSGANVLTF. Full variable domain (remainder filled in from reference TRBV2 and TRBJ2-6): EPEVTQTPSHQVTQMGQEVILRCVPISNHLYFYWYRQILGQKVEFLVSFYNNEISEKSEIFDDQFSVERPDGSNFTLKIRSTKLEDSAMYFCASSERPGSGANVLTFGAGSRLTVL.

The rearrangement links TRBV2 to TRBJ1-1; no firm D call. Per germline, CDR1 SNHLY and CDR2 FYNNEI. Trimming took 6 bases from V and 1 from J, leaving 12 bases between them. CDR3 length: 14 residues. The CDR3 spells CASSQQSSNTEAFF. The CDR3 bases are TGTGCCAGCAGCCAACAGTCCTCGAACACTGAAGCTTTCTTT.

This clone was found a few times. This chain connects TRBV11-2 to TRBJ1-2; 7 nucleotides agree with TRBD1. Germline-derived CDR1 and CDR2 are SGHAT and FQNNGV. The length of the CDR3 is 17 residues. J was trimmed by 0 bases and V by 5 bases; bases with no gene match: 12. The CDR3 DNA reads as TGTGCCAGCAGCCCCTCGACAGGGAGGCCCACTAACTATGGCTACACCTTC. Translated, it gives CASSPSTGRPTNYGYTF. The full variable domain, completed using reference TRBV11-2 and TRBJ1-2, is EAGVAQSPRYKIIEKRQSVAFWCNPISGHATLYWYQQILGQGPKLLIQFQNNGVVDDSQLPKDRFSAERLKGVDSTLKIQPAKLEDSAVYLCASSPSTGRPTNYGYTFGSGTRLTVV.

The chain is built from TRBV9 and TRBJ2-1; TRBD2 matches at 11 bases. The CDR3 length is 14 residues. CDR1 and CDR2 (germline): SGDLS, YYNGEE. Trimming took 0 bases from V and 8 from J; bases not matched to a gene: 1. Written as DNA, the CDR3 is TGTGCCAGCAGCGTAGGACTAGCGGGGTATGAGCAGTTCTTC. Amino acid sequence: CASSVGLAGYEQFF.

The gene calls are TRBV9 and TRBJ2-3; TRBD2 matches 7 bases. The CDR3 totals 15 residues. V lost 0 bases to trimming and J lost 0 bases; unmatched junction nucleotides: 1. Germline V lookup: CDR1 SGDLS, CDR2 YYNGEE. The CDR3 here is CASSVDSGSTDTQYF. The CDR3 DNA is TGTGCCAGCAGCGTAGATAGCGGGAGCACAGATACGCAGTATTTT.

This clone was counted a few times. The rearrangement uses TRBV6-5 and TRBJ2-2; TRBD1 might be the D (6 bases). This CDR3 region has 12 residues. Germline V gene data show CDR1 as MNHEY and CDR2 as SVGAGI. V gave up 6 bases and J gave up 5 bases, with 7 bases separating them. The CDR3 nucleotides read TGTGCCAGCAGGACAGGAACCGGGGAGCTGTTTTTT. It yields the protein CASRTGTGELFF.

The chain uses TRBV29-1 and TRBJ1-2; 7 nucleotides match TRBD1. The germline V gene encodes CDR1 SQVTM and CDR2 ANQGSEA. V was clipped by 7 bases and J by 1 base; unmatched bases: 15. The CDR3 contains 16 residues. The CDR3 sequence is CSALASGQGGNYGYTF. The CDR3 nucleotides are TGCAGCGCCCTCGCCTCGGGCCAGGGGGGTAACTATGGCTACACCTTC.

V and J are TRBV6-5 and TRBJ1-1; perhaps TRBD1 as D (6 bases). V was pared by 2 bases and J by 4 bases, with 11 bases between. The length of the CDR3 is 14 residues. Germline V CDR1 and CDR2: MNHEY, SVGAGI. The CDR3 bases are TGTGCCAGCAGTTACACAGGGCAGGGCACTGAAGCTTTCTTT. Residues: CASSYTGQGTEAFF.